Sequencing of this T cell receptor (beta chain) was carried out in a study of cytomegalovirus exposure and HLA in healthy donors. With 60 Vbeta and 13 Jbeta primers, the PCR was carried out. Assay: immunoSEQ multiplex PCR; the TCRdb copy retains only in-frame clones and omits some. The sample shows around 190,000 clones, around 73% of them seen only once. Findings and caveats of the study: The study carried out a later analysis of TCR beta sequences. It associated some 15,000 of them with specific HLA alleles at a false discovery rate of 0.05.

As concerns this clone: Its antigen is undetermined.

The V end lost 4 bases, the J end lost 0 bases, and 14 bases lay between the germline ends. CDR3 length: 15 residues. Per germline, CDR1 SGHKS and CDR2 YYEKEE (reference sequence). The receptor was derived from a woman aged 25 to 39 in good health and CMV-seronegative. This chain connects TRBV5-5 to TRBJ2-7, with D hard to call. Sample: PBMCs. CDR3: CASSLVAGSSYEQYF. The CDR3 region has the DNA TGTGCCAGCAGCCTTGTGGCAGGAAGCTCCTACGAGCAGTACTTC. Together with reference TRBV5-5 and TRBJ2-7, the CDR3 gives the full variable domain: DAGVTQSPTHLIKTRGQQVTLRCSPISGHKSVSWYQQVLGQGPQFIFQYYEKEERGRGNFPDRFSARQFPNYSSELNVNALLLGDSALYLCASSLVAGSSYEQYFGPGTRLTVT.